The 18 T cell receptor beta chains below come from one sample, sequenced in a study of human T cells and chemical hapten exposure. The time point: pre-sensitization, week 0. Treatment here: therapeutic diphenylcyclopropenone sensitization with weekly scalp DPC. One entry per CDR3 protein results from TCRdb running MiXCR on the RACE reads. The sample records about 110,000 distinct CDR3 sequences, about 12% being singletons. The specimen comprised whole blood, sampled in connection with sensitization to the hapten diphenylcyclopropenone (DPC). The source is a woman aged 45-59 years with alopecia areata. Some clones in this sample may be carry-over from other donors' samples.

In this sample, this clonotype turned up many times. The chain is built from TRBV7-2 and TRBJ2-1, with D unresolved. Trimming cost V 4 bases and J 7 bases, with 5 bases left between them. The CDR3 is made up of 11 amino acids. Germline CDR1 is SGHTA and CDR2 is FQGNSA. CDR3 DNA: TGTGCCAGCAGCTCGCGTAATGAGCAGTTCTTC. It yields the protein CASSSRNEQFF.

The rearrangement links TRBV5-1 to TRBJ1-5; D possibly corresponds to TRBD1 (6 bases). Trimming removed 5 bases from V and 1 base from J, with 13 bases in between. The CDR3 length is 15 residues. Germline CDR1 SGHRS, CDR2 YFSETQ. CDR3 loop: CASSTGDISNQPQHF. The CDR3 region has the DNA TGCGCCAGCAGTACGGGGGACATCAGCAATCAGCCCCAGCATTTT. The entire variable domain, with the rest obtained from reference TRBV5-1 and TRBJ1-5, is as follows: KAGVTQTPRYLIKTRGQQVTLSCSPISGHRSVSWYQQTPGQGLQFLFEYFSETQRNKGNFPGRFSGRQFSNSRSEMNVSTLELGDSALYLCASSTGDISNQPQHFGDGTRLSIL.

This clonotype was counted a few times. The chain is built from TRBV12-3 or TRBV12-4 and TRBJ1-2; D unresolved. Trimming shortened V by 2 bases and J by 8 bases, and 12 bases separated the two germline ends. The CDR3 sequence is 13 residues long. The CDR3 nucleotides are TGTGCCAGCAGTTTATCCCCACGATACGGCTACACCTTC. Translation gives CASSLSPRYGYTF.

At least ten counts were recorded for this clonotype. The chain has TRBV7-2 and TRBJ2-3; D unresolved. Germline V lookup: CDR1 SGHTA, CDR2 FQGNSA. Trimming pared 2 bases from V and 2 bases from J, leaving 5 bases between. The CDR3 length is 13 residues. The CDR3 region has the DNA TGTGCCAGCAGCTTAAGCTACACAGATACGCAGTATTTT. Translating it yields CASSLSYTDTQYF.

DNA of the CDR3: TGTGCCAGCAGAGCCATACGGTATAATTCACCCCTCCACTTT. This sequence encodes CASRAIRYNSPLHF. V usage is TRBV12-3 or TRBV12-4 and J usage is TRBJ1-6; the D is unclear. Trimming took off 6 bases at V and 4 bases at J, with 10 bases between the two ends. This CDR3 is 14 amino acids long.

The chain links TRBV6-2 or TRBV6-3 to TRBJ2-7, with D uncertain. From germline, CDR1 is MNHEY and CDR2 SVGEGT. The CDR3 has 11 amino acids. V was pared by 1 base and J by 4 bases, with 2 bases between. The CDR3 loop reads CASSYWYEQYF. As DNA, the CDR3 is TGTGCCAGCAGTTACTGGTACGAGCAGTACTTC.

This clonotype was detected ten times or more. The chain recombines TRBV12-3 or TRBV12-4 with TRBJ2-7; D not resolved. CDR3 length: 12 residues. V lost 1 base to trimming and J lost 3 bases, with 4 bases between them. The CDR3 reads CASSLDSYEQYF. CDR3 nucleotide sequence: TGTGCCAGCAGTTTAGACAGCTACGAGCAGTACTTC.

This clonotype was found a few times. The chain has TRBV29-1 and TRBJ2-3, with D hard to call. Per the germline V gene, CDR1 is SQVTM and CDR2 is ANQGSEA. This CDR3 comprises 12 residues. V was shortened by 4 bases and J by 4 bases, with 9 bases between the two germline ends. The CDR3 nucleotides are TGCAGCGTTGTCGGGTCCGCAGATACGCAGTATTTT. Translated: CSVVGSADTQYF.

This clonotype showed up just a few times. As DNA, the CDR3 is TGTGCCAGCAGCTTAGTCGGCGGGACAGCTTCCAATGAGCAGTTCTTC. This encodes CASSLVGGTASNEQFF. The genes are TRBV7-2 and TRBJ2-1; D is perhaps TRBD1 (7 bases). Per germline, CDR1 SGHTA and CDR2 FQGNSA. The CDR3 runs 16 residues. V dropped 1 base and J dropped 6 bases, with 16 bases sitting between them.

This clonotype was recorded a few times. The gene calls are TRBV7-8 and TRBJ2-3; tentative D call: TRBD1 (5 bases). The CDR3 has 15 residues. CDR1 and CDR2 from the germline V gene are SGHVS and FQNEAQ. The germline V and J ends were trimmed by 1 base and 2 bases, with 10 bases remaining between them. CDR3: CASSLDFRVTDTQYF. CDR3 nucleotides: TGTGCCAGCAGCTTAGATTTCAGGGTCACAGATACGCAGTATTTT. The whole variable domain, filled in from reference TRBV7-8 and TRBJ2-3, reads GAGVSQSPRYKVAKRGQDVALRCDPISGHVSLFWYQQALGQGPEFLTYFQNEAQLDKSGLPSDRFFAERPEGSVSTLKIQRTQQEDSAVYLCASSLDFRVTDTQYFGPGTRLTVL.

The chain has TRBV6-2 or TRBV6-3 and TRBJ2-5, with D possibly being TRBD1 (6 bases). Per the germline V gene, CDR1 is MNHEY and CDR2 is SVGEGT. Trimming stripped 3 bases from V and 0 bases from J, with 8 bases between. The length of the CDR3 is 14 residues. CDR3 nucleotide sequence: TGTGCCAGCAGTTATCGGGACAACCAAGAGACCCAGTACTTC. The encoded protein is CASSYRDNQETQYF.

The chain employs TRBV3-1 and TRBJ2-7; 8 bases match TRBD1. This CDR3 comprises 15 residues. CDR1 and CDR2 (germline): LGHDT, YNNKEL (reference sequence). Germline trimming cut 1 base from V and 2 bases from J; bases unmatched to any gene: 4. CDR3 protein: CASSQVQQGAYEQYF. CDR3 nucleotide sequence: TGTGCCAGCAGCCAAGTTCAACAGGGGGCCTACGAGCAGTACTTC.

The V gene is TRBV13, the J gene TRBJ2-7; the D is unclear. Germline V lookup: CDR1 PRHDT, CDR2 FYEKMQ (reference sequence). CDR3 length: 13 amino acids. V lost 3 bases and J lost 12, with 18 bases in between. The CDR3 DNA reads TGTGCCAGCAGCTTCCAACACCAAGCAGTTGTGTACTTC. It is translated as CASSFQHQAVVYF. Full variable domain (outside the CDR3, taken from reference TRBV13 and TRBJ2-7): AAGVIQSPRHLIKEKRETATLKCYPIPRHDTVYWYQQGPGQDPQFLISFYEKMQSDKGSIPDRFSAQQFSDYHSELNMSSLELGDSALYFCASSFQHQAVVYFGPGTRLTVT.

This clonotype was seen more than once but under ten times. V gene TRBV29-1 combines with J gene TRBJ2-7; TRBD1 might be the D (6 bases). The germline gives CDR1 SQVTM, CDR2 ANQGSEA. The germline V and J ends were trimmed by 4 bases and 9 bases, with 16 bases remaining between them. This CDR3 spans 12 amino acids. The CDR3 here is CSVGIQGRGQYF. The CDR3 DNA is TGCAGCGTTGGGATACAGGGTCGGGGGCAGTACTTC.

The sample holds a few counts of this clonotype. The V and J genes are TRBV7-2 and TRBJ2-5, with 10 bases fitting TRBD2. The CDR3 has 17 amino acids. Germline V gene sequence: CDR1 SGHTA, CDR2 FQGNSA. V shed 6 bases, J shed 2 bases, and the junction held 12 bases outside the gene matches. CDR3 sequence (DNA): TGTGCCAGCAGTAAGACTAGCGGGTGGGGGCTACAAGAGACCCAGTACTTC. Its protein is CASSKTSGWGLQETQYF. Using reference TRBV7-2 and TRBJ2-5 for the parts outside the CDR3, the full variable domain is GAGVSQSPSNKVTEKGKDVELRCDPISGHTALYWYRQSLGQGLEFLIYFQGNSAPDKSGLPSDRFSAERTGGSVSTLTIQRTQQEDSAVYLCASSKTSGWGLQETQYFGPGTRLLVL.

This clonotype was detected only a few times. The chain joins TRBV4-3 to TRBJ1-2, with TRBD1 as a possible D gene (6 bases). Per the germline V gene, CDR1 is LGHNA and CDR2 is YSLEER. V lost 3 bases, J lost 5 bases, and 19 bases lay in between. The CDR3 loop spans 16 amino acids. The CDR3 loop is CASSQGVDRSFYGYTF. CDR3 nucleotide sequence: TGCGCCAGCAGCCAGGGAGTGGACAGAAGTTTTTATGGCTACACCTTC.

The chain recombines TRBV28 with TRBJ2-7; perhaps TRBD2 as D (6 bases). V dropped 8 bases and J dropped 2 bases, with 10 bases sitting between them. The CDR3 contains 12 residues. The germline gives CDR1 MDHEN, CDR2 SYDVKM. The CDR3 reads CASGGLAYEQYF. CDR3 nucleotides: TGTGCCAGCGGGGGACTCGCCTACGAGCAGTACTTC.

The table lists this clonotype with many counts. The chain carries TRBV10-2 and TRBJ1-5; D is possibly TRBD1 (6 bases). Deletions cut 6 bases from V and 4 bases from J, with 16 bases between. The germline V gene has CDR1 WSHSY and CDR2 SAAADI. The length of the CDR3 is 15 residues. DNA of the CDR3: TGCGCCAGCAGCGGTGGACAGAACCTAAATCAGCCCCAGCATTTT. Translated: CASSGGQNLNQPQHF.